This TCR beta chain was observed in a study of blood T cells in healthy people across ages. Notes on the study in general: As age increased, TCR beta diversity per million T cells fell in a roughly linear fashion.

This clonotype turned up a few times. The target antigen is unknown. Through a sample-barcoded 5' primer and a J-beta primer mix, a second PCR was run for roughly 7 to 12 cycles. Each sample provided no less than 3 million CDR3-containing paired-end reads. TCRdb re-analysed the 5' RACE reads in MiXCR, keeping a single row per CDR3 protein. The data show 750,000 to 950,000 distinct CDR3 sequences, around a quarter seen once. The same sample was also used in a study of T cells of mothers and their children. This second study says: A few healthy Caucasian mothers and their six children donated. Every mother supplied over 9.5 million TCR beta CDR3 reads and every child a few million.

The sample was blood. The TCR was taken from a boy aged 5-17 years in good health.

CDR3 nucleotide sequence: TGTGCCATCTCCGGGACTAGCGGGCCGGCGGCCAAAAACATTCAGTACTTC. As protein: CAISGTSGPAAKNIQYF. The chain combines TRBV10-3 with TRBJ2-4, with TRBD2 identical over 12 bases. The CDR3 consists of 17 residues. Germline V CDR1 and CDR2: ENHRY, SYGVKD. V trimming: 8 bases; J trimming: 1 base; junction bases outside the gene matches: 9.